This T cell receptor beta chain was sequenced during a study of blood T cells in healthy people across ages. Combining a sample-barcoded 5' primer with a J-beta primer mix, a second PCR ran for roughly 7 to 12 cycles. TCRdb reanalysed the 5' RACE reads using MiXCR and keeps one entry per CDR3 protein. The table lists 650,000 to 1,000,000 distinct CDR3 sequences, 35% to 60% of them singletons. Trimming removed 2 bases from V and 11 bases from J, with 18 bases in between. In germline, CDR1 is MDHEN, CDR2 SYDVKM. The CDR3 has 14 residues. Sequenced input: blood. This rearrangement joins TRBV28 to TRBJ2-5, with D perhaps assigned TRBD1 or TRBD2 (5 bases each). This TCR came from a man at least 80 years old in good health. In DNA form, the CDR3 reads TGTGCCAGCAGTTTAGGGGGTAAGGTCTACGGGCAGTACTTC. It encodes CASSLGGKVYGQYF.